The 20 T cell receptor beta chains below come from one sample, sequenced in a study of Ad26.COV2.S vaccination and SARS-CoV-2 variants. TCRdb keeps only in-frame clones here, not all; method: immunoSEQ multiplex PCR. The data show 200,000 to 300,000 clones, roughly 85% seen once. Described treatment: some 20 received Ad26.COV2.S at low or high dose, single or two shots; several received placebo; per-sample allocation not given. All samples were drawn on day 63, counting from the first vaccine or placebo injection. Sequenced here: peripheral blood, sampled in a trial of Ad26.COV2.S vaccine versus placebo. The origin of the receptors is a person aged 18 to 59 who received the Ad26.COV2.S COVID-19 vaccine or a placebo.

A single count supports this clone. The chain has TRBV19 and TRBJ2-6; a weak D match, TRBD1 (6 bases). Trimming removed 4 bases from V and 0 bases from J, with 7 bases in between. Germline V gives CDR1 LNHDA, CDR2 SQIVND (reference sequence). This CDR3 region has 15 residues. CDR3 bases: TGTGCCAGTAGTAGACAGGACTCTGGGGCCAACGTCCTGACTTTC. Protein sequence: CASSRQDSGANVLTF.

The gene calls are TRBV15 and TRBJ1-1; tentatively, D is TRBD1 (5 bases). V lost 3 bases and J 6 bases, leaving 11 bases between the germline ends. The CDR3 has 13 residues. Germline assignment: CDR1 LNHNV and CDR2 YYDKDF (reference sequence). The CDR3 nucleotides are TGTGCCACCAGCAGGGATGGGGGAGCTGAAGCTTTCTTT. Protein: CATSRDGGAEAFF.

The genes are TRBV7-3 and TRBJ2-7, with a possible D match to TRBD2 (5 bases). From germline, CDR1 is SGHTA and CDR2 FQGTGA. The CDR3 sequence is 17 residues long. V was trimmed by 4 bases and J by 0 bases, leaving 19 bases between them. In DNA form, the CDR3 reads TGTGCCAGCAGCTCACCTCCTACTAGTAATACCTCCTACGAGCAGTACGTC. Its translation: CASSSPPTSNTSYEQYV.

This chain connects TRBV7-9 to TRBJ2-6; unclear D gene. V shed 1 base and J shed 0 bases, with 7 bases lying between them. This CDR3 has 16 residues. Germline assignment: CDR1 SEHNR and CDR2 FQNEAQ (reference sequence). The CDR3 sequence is CASSLELLSGANVLTF. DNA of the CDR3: TGTGCCAGCAGCTTAGAACTCCTCTCTGGGGCCAACGTCCTGACTTTC.

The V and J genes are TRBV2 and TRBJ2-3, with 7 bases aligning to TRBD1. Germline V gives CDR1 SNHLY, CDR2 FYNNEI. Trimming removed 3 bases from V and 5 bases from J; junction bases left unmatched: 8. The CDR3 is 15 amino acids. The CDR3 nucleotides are TGTGCCAGCAGTGACGGCCCGTCAGGGGGAGATACGCAGTATTTT. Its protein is CASSDGPSGGDTQYF.

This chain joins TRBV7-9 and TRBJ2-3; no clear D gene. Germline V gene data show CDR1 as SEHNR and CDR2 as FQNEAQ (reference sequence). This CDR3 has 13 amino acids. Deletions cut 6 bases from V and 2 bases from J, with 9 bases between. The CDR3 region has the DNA TGTGCCAGCAGTACCCAGTACACAGATACGCAGTATTTT. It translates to CASSTQYTDTQYF.

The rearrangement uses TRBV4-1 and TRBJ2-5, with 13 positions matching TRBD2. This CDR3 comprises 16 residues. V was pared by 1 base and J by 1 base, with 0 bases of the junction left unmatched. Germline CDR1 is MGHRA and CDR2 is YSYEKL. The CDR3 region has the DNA TGCGCCAGCAGCCAAGGACTAGCGGGGGGCCAAGAGACCCAGTACTTC. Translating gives CASSQGLAGGQETQYF.

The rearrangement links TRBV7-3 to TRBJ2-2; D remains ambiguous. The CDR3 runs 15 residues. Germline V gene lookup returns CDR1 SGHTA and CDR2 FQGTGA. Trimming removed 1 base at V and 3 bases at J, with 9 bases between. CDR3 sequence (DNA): TGTGCCAGCAGCTTAAATGGGGTCGACACCGGGGAGCTGTTTTTT. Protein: CASSLNGVDTGELFF.

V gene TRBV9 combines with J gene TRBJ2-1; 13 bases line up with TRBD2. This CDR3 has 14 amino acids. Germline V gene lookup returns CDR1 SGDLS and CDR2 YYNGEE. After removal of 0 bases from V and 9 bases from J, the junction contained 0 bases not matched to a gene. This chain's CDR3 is CASSVGLAGGEQFF. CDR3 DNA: TGTGCCAGCAGCGTAGGACTAGCGGGAGGTGAGCAGTTCTTC.

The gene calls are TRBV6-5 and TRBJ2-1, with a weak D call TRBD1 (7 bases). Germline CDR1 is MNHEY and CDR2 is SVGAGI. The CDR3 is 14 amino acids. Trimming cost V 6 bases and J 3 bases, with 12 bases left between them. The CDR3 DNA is TGTGCCAGCAGGGAGGGACAGAACTACAATGAGCAGTTCTTC. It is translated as CASREGQNYNEQFF.

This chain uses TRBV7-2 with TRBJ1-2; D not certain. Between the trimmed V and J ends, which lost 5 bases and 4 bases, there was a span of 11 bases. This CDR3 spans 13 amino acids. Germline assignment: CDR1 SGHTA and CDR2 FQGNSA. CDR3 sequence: CASSARAAYGYTF. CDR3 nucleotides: TGTGCCAGCAGCGCCCGGGCGGCCTATGGCTACACCTTC. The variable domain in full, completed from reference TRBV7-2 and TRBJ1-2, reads GAGVSQSPSNKVTEKGKDVELRCDPISGHTALYWYRQSLGQGLEFLIYFQGNSAPDKSGLPSDRFSAERTGGSVSTLTIQRTQQEDSAVYLCASSARAAYGYTFGSGTRLTVV.

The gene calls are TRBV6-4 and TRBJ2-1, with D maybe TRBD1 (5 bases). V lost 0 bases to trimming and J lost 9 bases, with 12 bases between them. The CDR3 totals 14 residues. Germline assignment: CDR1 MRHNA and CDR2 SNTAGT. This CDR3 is CASSDSTDHGEQFF. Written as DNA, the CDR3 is TGTGCCAGCAGTGACTCGACAGATCACGGTGAGCAGTTCTTC.

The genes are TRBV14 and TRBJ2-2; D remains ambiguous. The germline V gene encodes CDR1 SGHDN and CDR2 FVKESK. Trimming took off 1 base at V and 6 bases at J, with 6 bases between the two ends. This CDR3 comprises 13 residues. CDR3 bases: TGTGCCAGCAGCCAAGCTCCCGCCGGGGAGCTGTTTTTT. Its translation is CASSQAPAGELFF.

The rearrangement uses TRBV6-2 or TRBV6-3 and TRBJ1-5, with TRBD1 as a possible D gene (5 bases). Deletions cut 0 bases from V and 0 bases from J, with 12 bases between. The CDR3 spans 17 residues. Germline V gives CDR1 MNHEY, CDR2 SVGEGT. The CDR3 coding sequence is TGTGCCAGCAGTTACTCGAAGGGACGGCCTAGCAATCAGCCCCAGCATTTT. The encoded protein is CASSYSKGRPSNQPQHF.

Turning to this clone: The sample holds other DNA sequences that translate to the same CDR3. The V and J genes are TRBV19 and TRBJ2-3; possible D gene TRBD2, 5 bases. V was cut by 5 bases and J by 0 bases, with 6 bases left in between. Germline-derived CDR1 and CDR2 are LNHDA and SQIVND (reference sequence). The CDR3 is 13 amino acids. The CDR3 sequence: CASSLASTDTQYF. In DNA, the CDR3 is TGTGCCAGTAGTCTAGCCAGCACAGATACGCAGTATTTT.

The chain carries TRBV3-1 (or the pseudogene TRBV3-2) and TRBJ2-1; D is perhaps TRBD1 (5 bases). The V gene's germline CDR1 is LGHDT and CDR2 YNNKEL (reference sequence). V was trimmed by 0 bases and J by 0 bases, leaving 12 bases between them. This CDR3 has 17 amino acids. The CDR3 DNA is TGTGCCAGCAGCCAAGATCCGACAGAGAGCTCCTACAATGAGCAGTTCTTC. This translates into CASSQDPTESSYNEQFF.

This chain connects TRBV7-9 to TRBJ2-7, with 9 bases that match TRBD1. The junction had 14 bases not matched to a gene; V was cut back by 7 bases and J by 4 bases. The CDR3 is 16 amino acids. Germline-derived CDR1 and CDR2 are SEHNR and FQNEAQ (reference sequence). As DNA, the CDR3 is TGTGCCAGCACCTTCTTGCCCGGGACAGGGCTGTACGAGCAGTACTTC. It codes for CASTFLPGTGLYEQYF.

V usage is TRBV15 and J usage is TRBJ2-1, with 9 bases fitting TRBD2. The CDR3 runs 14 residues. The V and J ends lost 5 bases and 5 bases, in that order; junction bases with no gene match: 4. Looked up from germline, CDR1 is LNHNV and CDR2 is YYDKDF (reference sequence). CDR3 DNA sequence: TGTGCCACCAGCTTCGCGGGAGGGAACAATGAGCAGTTCTTC. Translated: CATSFAGGNNEQFF.

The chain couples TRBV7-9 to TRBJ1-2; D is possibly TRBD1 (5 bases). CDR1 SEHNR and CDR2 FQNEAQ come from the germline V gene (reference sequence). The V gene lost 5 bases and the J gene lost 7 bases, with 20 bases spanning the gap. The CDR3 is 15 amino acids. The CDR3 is CASSHERTWGGGYTF. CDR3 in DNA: TGTGCCAGCAGCCACGAGAGGACATGGGGGGGTGGCTACACCTTC.

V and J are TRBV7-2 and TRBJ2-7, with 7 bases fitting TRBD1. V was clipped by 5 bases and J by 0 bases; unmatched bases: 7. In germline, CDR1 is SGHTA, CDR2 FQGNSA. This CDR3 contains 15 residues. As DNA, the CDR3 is TGTGCCAGCAGCCCTCGGACAGGACCCTCCTACGAGCAGTACTTC. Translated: CASSPRTGPSYEQYF.